Here is one T cell receptor (beta chain) with its context. This sample stems from a study of post-analysis software for immune sequencing data. Prepared TCR beta cDNA libraries contained unique molecular identifiers. TCRdb reprocessed the PCR reads via MiXCR and lists one record per CDR3 protein. Altogether 700,000 to 800,000 distinct CDR3 sequences are present, roughly 30% being singletons, with the ten largest covering 0.56%. The sequence was obtained from a girl aged 10 to 17 with multiple sclerosis. Sequenced input: blood.

For the CDR3, the DNA is TGTGCCACCAGCGAACGGACAGGCGAATACGAGCAGTACTTC. As protein: CATSERTGEYEQYF. The chain links TRBV15 to TRBJ2-7; the match to TRBD1 covers 7 bases. Trimming took 5 bases from V and 4 from J; bases not matched to a gene: 8. Germline CDR1 LNHNV, CDR2 YYDKDF (reference sequence). This CDR3 contains 14 residues.